The rows below give T cell receptor beta chains drawn from one sample of a study of T cell responses to AZD1222 COVID-19 vaccine. Clones were read by immunoSEQ multiplex PCR, and TCRdb kept only the in-frame ones, dropping some. The data show 100,000 to 110,000 clones, 80% to 90% seen once. Source: peripheral blood, taken on day 0 of AZD1222 vaccination. The receptor source for this set is an adult in good health. The CDR3 runs from the conserved cysteine through the conserved F or W. The D gene is left open where the match is weak. Clone size is not always given. Where it is, it says once, few, many or a class for expanded clones.

V gene: TRBV11-2
clone size: .
D gene: .
J gene: TRBJ1-1
CDR3 protein: CASSLEGIQKAFF
CDR3 DNA: TGTGCCAGCAGCTTAGAAGGGATACAGAAAGCTTTCTTT

V gene: TRBV6-6
clone size: .
D gene: .
J gene: TRBJ1-4
CDR3 protein: CASGGNVEKLFF
CDR3 DNA: TGTGCCAGCGGGGGGAATGTTGAAAAACTGTTTTTT

V gene: TRBV30
clone size: .
D gene: .
J gene: TRBJ2-7
CDR3 protein: CAWSLRRGRGPYEQYF
CDR3 DNA: TGTGCCTGGAGTTTAAGGAGGGGGCGTGGGCCATACGAGCAGTACTTC

V gene: TRBV3-1/TRBV3-2
clone size: .
D gene: TRBD1
J gene: TRBJ2-7
CDR3 protein: CASSQGVGQGTYEQYF
CDR3 DNA: TGTGCCAGCAGCCAAGGTGTCGGACAGGGTACCTACGAGCAGTACTTC

V gene: TRBV19
clone size: .
D gene: TRBD1
J gene: TRBJ1-2
CDR3 protein: CASSITGTGDGYTF
CDR3 DNA: TGTGCCAGTAGTATAACCGGGACAGGGGATGGCTACACCTTC

V gene: TRBV6-5
clone size: once
D gene: .
J gene: TRBJ2-1
CDR3 protein: CASSPRGGGGEQFF
CDR3 DNA: TGTGCCAGCAGTCCCCGTGGGGGGGGCGGTGAGCAGTTCTTC

V gene: TRBV30
clone size: .
D gene: .
J gene: TRBJ1-2
CDR3 protein: CAWSVEWVHGYTF
CDR3 DNA: TGTGCCTGGAGCGTCGAGTGGGTTCATGGCTACACCTTC

V gene: TRBV27
clone size: once
D gene: TRBD1
J gene: TRBJ2-2
CDR3 protein: CATRRTGFDGELFF
CDR3 DNA: TGTGCCACCCGACGGACAGGGTTTGACGGGGAGCTGTTTTTT

V gene: TRBV7-3
clone size: .
D gene: .
J gene: TRBJ2-5
CDR3 protein: CASSLGQLETQYF
CDR3 DNA: TGTGCCAGCAGCTTAGGGCAACTCGAGACCCAGTACTTC

V gene: TRBV5-1
clone size: .
D gene: .
J gene: TRBJ2-5
CDR3 protein: CASSPPGGTQYF
CDR3 DNA: TGCGCCAGCAGCCCCCCCGGGGGGACCCAGTACTTC

V gene: TRBV2
clone size: once
D gene: .
J gene: TRBJ1-2
CDR3 protein: CASSGQNYGYTF
CDR3 DNA: TGTGCCAGCAGTGGGCAGAATTATGGCTACACCTTC

V gene: TRBV5-1
clone size: .
D gene: .
J gene: TRBJ1-3
CDR3 protein: CASSEDSAGLSGNTIYF
CDR3 DNA: TGCGCCAGCAGCGAGGACAGCGCAGGACTCTCTGGAAACACCATATATTTT

V gene: TRBV5-8
clone size: .
D gene: .
J gene: TRBJ2-2
CDR3 protein: CAPWSYTGELFF
CDR3 DNA: TGTGCCCCTTGGTCGTACACCGGGGAGCTGTTTTTT

V gene: TRBV12-3/TRBV12-4
clone size: once
D gene: TRBD1
J gene: TRBJ1-3
CDR3 protein: CASSLAGDRGGYF
CDR3 DNA: TGTGCCAGCAGTTTGGCAGGGGACAGGGGCGGATATTTT

V gene: TRBV6-6
clone size: .
D gene: .
J gene: TRBJ2-7
CDR3 protein: CASSRGYPLNEQYF
CDR3 DNA: TGTGCCAGCAGCCGAGGGTATCCACTAAACGAGCAGTACTTC

V gene: TRBV18
clone size: .
D gene: .
J gene: TRBJ1-1
CDR3 protein: CASSRNGNTEAFF
CDR3 DNA: TGTGCCAGCTCACGGAATGGGAACACTGAAGCTTTCTTT

V gene: TRBV5-1
clone size: .
D gene: TRBD1
J gene: TRBJ1-4
CDR3 protein: CASSMRTGVNEKLFF
CDR3 DNA: TGCGCCAGCAGCATGAGGACAGGGGTTAATGAAAAACTGTTTTTT

V gene: TRBV9
clone size: .
D gene: TRBD2
J gene: TRBJ2-3
CDR3 protein: CASSNPGGGDRDTQYF
CDR3 DNA: TGTGCCAGCAGCAACCCCGGGGGGGGCGATAGAGATACGCAGTATTTT

V gene: TRBV18
clone size: .
D gene: .
J gene: TRBJ2-1
CDR3 protein: CASSPTAGSNEQFF
CDR3 DNA: TGTGCCAGCTCACCCACGGCAGGGAGCAATGAGCAGTTCTTC

V gene: TRBV18
clone size: .
D gene: TRBD1
J gene: TRBJ2-7
CDR3 protein: CASSLGQKSSYEQYF
CDR3 DNA: TGTGCCAGCTCGCTGGGACAGAAGAGCTCCTACGAGCAGTACTTC

V gene: TRBV7-3
clone size: few
D gene: .
J gene: TRBJ1-1
CDR3 protein: CASSLQARGTEAFF
CDR3 DNA: TGTGCCAGCAGCTTACAGGCCCGGGGGACTGAAGCTTTCTTT

V gene: TRBV7-9
clone size: .
D gene: TRBD1
J gene: TRBJ1-1
CDR3 protein: CASSPGQTVGAFF
CDR3 DNA: TGTGCCAGCAGCCCGGGACAGACGGTAGGGGCTTTCTTT